Here is one TCR beta chain with its context. In terms of age and location, participants ranged from about 18 to 89 years and lived in about 25 US areas. Symptom resolution, clearance, or two negative PCRs marked the recovered donors of Cohort 3. TCRdb's table, derived via immunoSEQ multiplex PCR, lists solely in-frame clones and lacks some. The sample lists about 250,000 clones, more than 80% occurring once. This entry is derived from a study of blood T cell repertoires in COVID-19. About the study: T cells, B-cell-depleted T cells, or PBMCs provided the cDNA or gDNA that served as material.

This CDR3 has 14 residues. Between the trimmed V and J ends, which lost 8 bases and 5 bases, there was a span of 13 bases. CDR1 is MNHEY, CDR2 SVGAGI, per germline. This clonotype originated in a woman aged 18-35 years who had recovered from COVID-19. V and J are TRBV6-5 and TRBJ1-6, with D tentatively TRBD1 (5 bases). Sequenced material: PBMCs or T cells enriched from blood (not recorded which). CDR3 sequence: CASESRRDNSPLHF. For the CDR3, the DNA is TGTGCCAGCGAATCCCGCAGGGATAATTCACCCCTCCACTTT.